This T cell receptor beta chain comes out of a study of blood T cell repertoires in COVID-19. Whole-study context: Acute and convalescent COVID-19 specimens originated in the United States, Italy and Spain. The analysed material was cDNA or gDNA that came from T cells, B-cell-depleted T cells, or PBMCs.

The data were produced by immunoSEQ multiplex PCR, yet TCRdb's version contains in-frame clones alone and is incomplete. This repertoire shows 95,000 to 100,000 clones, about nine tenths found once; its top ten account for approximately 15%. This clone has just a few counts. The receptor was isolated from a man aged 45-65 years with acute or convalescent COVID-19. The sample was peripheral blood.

The CDR3: CASSQNGPWAFF. CDR3 coding DNA: TGCGCCAGCAGTCAAAACGGTCCTTGGGCTTTCTTT. The rearrangement joins TRBV10-2 to TRBJ1-1; D gene uncertain. The CDR3 has 12 residues. Germline assignment: CDR1 WSHSY and CDR2 SAAADI. Trimming stripped 5 bases from V and 11 bases from J, with 15 bases between.